This TCR beta chain originates from a study of CD8+ T cells in alopecia areata. In the case of this clone: Its antigen is unidentified.

Sequencing relied on a cDNA template that was reverse transcribed from extracted RNA. Using immunoSEQ multiplex PCR, the repertoire was profiled, and TCRdb retains in-frame clones only, with some absent. The sample carries 120,000 or so clones, around 45% recorded once. Deletions cut 7 bases from V and 1 base from J, with 8 bases between. In germline, CDR1 is SNHLY, CDR2 FYNNEI. The CDR3 extends over 12 amino acids. General observations from the study: More clonal than normal scalp was lesional scalp, particularly alopecia totalis/universalis.

Material for sequencing was NKG2D-low CD8+ T cells sorted from blood. This TCR came from a human donor with alopecia areata. V is TRBV2 and J is TRBJ2-7; D is ambiguous. The CDR3 DNA is TGTGCCAGCATTGGTCTTTCCTACGAGCAGTACTTC. It yields the protein CASIGLSYEQYF.